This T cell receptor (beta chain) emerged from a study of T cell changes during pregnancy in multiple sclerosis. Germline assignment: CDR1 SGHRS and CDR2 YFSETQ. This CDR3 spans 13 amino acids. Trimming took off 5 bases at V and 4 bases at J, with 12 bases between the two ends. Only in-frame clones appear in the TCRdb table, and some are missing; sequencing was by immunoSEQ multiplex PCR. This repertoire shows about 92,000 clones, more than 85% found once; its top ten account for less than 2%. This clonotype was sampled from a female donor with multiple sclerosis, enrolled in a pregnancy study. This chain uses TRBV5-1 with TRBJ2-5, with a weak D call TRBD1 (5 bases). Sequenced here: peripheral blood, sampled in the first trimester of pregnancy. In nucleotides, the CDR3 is TGCGCCAGCAGTTCGCAGGGTCGAGAGACCCAGTACTTC. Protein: CASSSQGRETQYF.